This TCR beta chain was retrieved from a study of CD4+ T cells in melanoma. CDR3 length: 18 amino acids. Trimming pared 4 bases from V and 7 bases from J, leaving 25 bases between. From germline, CDR1 is MGHDK and CDR2 SYGVNS. The repertoire was sequenced with immunoSEQ multiplex PCR; TCRdb's copy has only in-frame clones and lacks some. This sample has approximately 9,500 clones, with 55% to 75% found just once. Broader study findings: A reported correlation linked neoantigen-specific CD4+ T cells to CD8+, macrophage and B cell function.

On this clone itself: As yet, its antigen is unknown.

The sequenced material came from cells from a culture (not recorded whether cultured in vitro). V gene TRBV25-1 combines with J gene TRBJ1-4; D is unresolved. The clonotype comes from a human donor with melanoma. Here the CDR3 DNA reads TGTGCCAGCAGTGGTACTCGGCGGATGAACCTGGGTAGTGAAAAACTGTTTTTT. The encoded protein is CASSGTRRMNLGSEKLFF.